One and the same sample provided the 18 T cell receptor beta chains below, sequenced in a study of T-cell reconstitution after alpha-beta-depleted transplantation in children. The TCRbeta library was prepared with unique molecular identifiers. One entry per CDR3 protein, called by TCRdb with MiXCR from the PCR reads. The sample lists about 240,000 distinct CDR3 sequences, about 11% occurring once. Sequencing was performed on PBMCs from the stem cell graft donor, taken from the stem cell graft. The receptors here all came from a human donor who donated a stem cell graft to a child with acute lymphoblastic leukemia.

This clonotype was detected many times. The V and J genes are TRBV6-2 or TRBV6-3 and TRBJ1-5; possible D gene TRBD1, 6 bases. V was pared by 9 bases and J by 2 bases, with 20 bases between. Germline assignment: CDR1 MNHEY and CDR2 SVGEGT. The CDR3 contains 16 residues. CDR3 loop: CASRTGKFVGNQPQHF. CDR3 nucleotides: TGTGCCAGTCGAACAGGGAAGTTCGTTGGCAATCAGCCCCAGCATTTT.

This clonotype was recorded at least ten times. This chain connects TRBV12-3 or TRBV12-4 to TRBJ2-1; TRBD2 aligns across 7 bases. V lost 1 base and J lost 5; bases outside the gene matches: 2. This CDR3 has 14 residues. The DNA of the CDR3 is TGTGCCAGCAGTTTAGACGCGGGAGACAATGAGCAGTTCTTC. This gives the protein CASSLDAGDNEQFF.

This clonotype has just a few counts. The chain carries TRBV5-1 and TRBJ2-2, with a weak D call TRBD2 (6 bases). From germline, CDR1 is SGHRS and CDR2 YFSETQ. Trimming left V 0 bases short and J 1 base short, with 7 bases between. CDR3 size: 15 residues. CDR3 nucleotides: TGCGCCAGCAGCTTGGCCGGGAGGAACACCGGGGAGCTGTTTTTT. It yields the protein CASSLAGRNTGELFF.

This clonotype was observed at least ten times. The chain carries TRBV30 and TRBJ2-1, with TRBD2 identical over 10 bases. The CDR3 totals 18 residues. V lost 6 bases, J lost 0 bases, and 14 bases stayed unmatched. Looked up from germline, CDR1 is GTSNPN and CDR2 is SVGIG (reference sequence). The CDR3 loop reads CACSPFTSGTSSYNEQFF. The CDR3 DNA follows: TGTGCCTGTTCCCCATTCACTAGCGGGACGAGCTCCTACAATGAGCAGTTCTTC.

The gene calls are TRBV9 and TRBJ1-2; D call uncertain. The CDR3 consists of 12 residues. Trimming stripped 0 bases from V and 14 bases from J, with 14 bases between. From germline, CDR1 is SGDLS and CDR2 YYNGEE. The CDR3 here is CASSVGRSGETF. CDR3 nucleotides: TGTGCCAGCAGCGTAGGCCGATCAGGCGAAACCTTC.

In this sample, this clonotype turned up many times. The genes are TRBV7-2 and TRBJ2-7; D is unclear. Germline V gene data show CDR1 as SGHTA and CDR2 as FQGNSA. V was shortened by 2 bases and J by 3 bases, with 11 bases between the two germline ends. The CDR3 is 14 amino acids. CDR3 amino acids: CASSLSGQVYEQYF. CDR3 coding DNA: TGTGCCAGCAGCTTATCTGGCCAGGTCTACGAGCAGTACTTC.

This clonotype occurred many times. The chain joins TRBV6-1 to TRBJ1-1; the D gene is possibly TRBD1 (6 bases). This CDR3 contains 16 residues. V lost 2 bases, J lost 0 bases, and 13 bases lay in between. Germline V gene data show CDR1 as MNHNS and CDR2 as SASEGT. CDR3: CASSESGRGMNTEAFF. The CDR3 bases are TGTGCCAGCAGTGAATCGGGCAGGGGAATGAACACTGAAGCTTTCTTT.

There are many counts of this clonotype. The V gene is TRBV20-1, the J gene TRBJ2-3; D gene uncertain. The CDR3 spans 13 residues. Looked up from germline, CDR1 is DFQATT and CDR2 is SNEGSKA (reference sequence). V was trimmed by 7 bases and J by 2 bases, leaving 13 bases between them. The CDR3 region has the DNA TGCAGTGGCTTACAAATAAACACAGATACGCAGTATTTT. Translating gives CSGLQINTDTQYF.

This clonotype was seen ten or more times. The chain is built from TRBV20-1 and TRBJ1-5; no definite D call. Per the germline V gene, CDR1 is DFQATT and CDR2 is SNEGSKA (reference sequence). The V end lost 6 bases, the J end lost 5 bases, and 17 bases lay between the germline ends. The CDR3 is 14 amino acids. The CDR3, as DNA: TGCAGTGCAAACCCCGGATTAGATCATCAGCCCCAGCATTTT. Translation: CSANPGLDHQPQHF.

There are a few counts of this clonotype. The V call is TRBV12-5, the J call TRBJ2-3; D may be TRBD2 (5 bases). Germline CDR1 is LGHNT and CDR2 is FRNRAP. The V gene lost 5 bases and the J gene lost 4 bases, with 13 bases spanning the gap. The CDR3 consists of 14 residues. CDR3 nucleotides: TGTGCTAGTGGTCCCAGCGGTGGACCAGATACGCAGTATTTT. Amino acids: CASGPSGGPDTQYF. Supplemented by reference TRBV12-5 and TRBJ2-3, the full variable domain reads DARVTQTPRHKVTEMGQEVTMRCQPILGHNTVFWYRQTMMQGLELLAYFRNRAPLDDSGMPKDRFSAEMPDATLATLKIQPSEPRDSAVYFCASGPSGGPDTQYFGPGTRLTVL.

This clonotype was found many times. The chain joins TRBV2 to TRBJ2-3; D is uncertain. V lost 7 bases and J lost 4, with 12 bases in between. The CDR3 extends over 13 amino acids. Germline-derived CDR1 and CDR2 are SNHLY and FYNNEI. As DNA, the CDR3 is TGTGCCAGCACCTCAATAGCTGCAGATACGCAGTATTTT. Residues: CASTSIAADTQYF.

This chain links TRBV20-1 with TRBJ1-2; tentative D call: TRBD1 (5 bases). Germline-derived CDR1 and CDR2 are DFQATT and SNEGSKA (reference sequence). The CDR3 totals 15 residues. V gave up 0 bases and J gave up 8 bases, with 19 bases separating them. This chain's CDR3 is CSARDLDTERRGYTF. The CDR3 DNA reads as TGCAGTGCTAGAGATCTGGACACCGAGAGACGGGGCTACACCTTC.

This clonotype was seen a handful of times. This chain connects TRBV5-1 to TRBJ2-1; D uncertain. The CDR3 is 13 amino acids. V gave up 1 base and J gave up 4 bases, with 6 bases separating them. Germline CDR1 reads SGHRS; CDR2 reads YFSETQ. In DNA form, the CDR3 reads TGCGCCAGCAGCTTGAGACAATACAATGAGCAGTTCTTC. This sequence encodes CASSLRQYNEQFF.

This clonotype was seen many times. The gene calls are TRBV29-1 and TRBJ2-5; D might be TRBD2 (6 bases). CDR1 is SQVTM, CDR2 ANQGSEA, per germline. The CDR3 totals 11 residues. V was trimmed by 6 bases and J by 5 bases, leaving 10 bases between them. The CDR3 here is CSVLAGETQYF. The CDR3 DNA reads as TGCAGCGTACTAGCTGGGGAGACCCAGTACTTC.

Points on this clonotype: A much larger clone sits a single nucleotide away, making a read error possible. The gene calls are TRBV13 and TRBJ2-7; D gene unclear. CDR3 length equals 14 residues. Germline lookup yields CDR1 PRHDT and CDR2 FYEKMQ (reference sequence). The CDR3 sequence is CSSSLGSVRYEQYF. The CDR3 nucleotides are TGTTCCAGCAGCTTAGGTAGTGTTCGTTACGAGCAGTACTTC.

This clonotype has a count of ten or more. The V gene is TRBV27, the J gene TRBJ2-7, with D possibly TRBD1 on 5 matching bases. Germline CDR1 is MNHEY and CDR2 is SMNVEV (reference sequence). Trimming shortened V by 5 bases and J by 7 bases, and 15 bases separated the two germline ends. The CDR3 is 13 amino acids. CDR3 nucleotides: TGTGCCAGCAGTCGGAGACAGCTCCAGGAGCAGTACTTC. The encoded protein is CASSRRQLQEQYF.

This clonotype occurred many times. The chain links TRBV12-3 or TRBV12-4 to TRBJ1-1, with D perhaps matching TRBD1 (5 bases). The CDR3 sequence is 15 residues long. Trimming removed 6 bases from V and 0 bases from J, with 14 bases in between. In DNA, the CDR3 is TGTGCCAGCAGAAGCGGGGGGGAGCTGAACACTGAAGCTTTCTTT. Encoded protein: CASRSGGELNTEAFF.

This clonotype was picked up many times. The chain employs TRBV7-2 and TRBJ2-5; TRBD2 aligns across 14 bases. J was trimmed by 1 base and V by 5 bases; bases with no gene match: 6. The germline V gene encodes CDR1 SGHTA and CDR2 FQGNSA. The CDR3 runs 17 residues. The CDR3 sequence is CASSRGLAGGFQETQYF. The CDR3 DNA reads TGTGCCAGCAGCCGCGGACTAGCGGGGGGCTTCCAAGAGACCCAGTACTTC.